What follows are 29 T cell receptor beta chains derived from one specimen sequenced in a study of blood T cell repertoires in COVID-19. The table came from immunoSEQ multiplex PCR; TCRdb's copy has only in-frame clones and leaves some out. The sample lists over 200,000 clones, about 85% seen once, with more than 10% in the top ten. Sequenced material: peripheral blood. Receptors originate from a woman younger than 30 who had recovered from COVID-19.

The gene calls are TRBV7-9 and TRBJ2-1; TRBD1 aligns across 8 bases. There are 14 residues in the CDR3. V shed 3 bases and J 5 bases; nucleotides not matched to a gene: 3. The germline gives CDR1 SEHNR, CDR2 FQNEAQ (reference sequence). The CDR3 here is CASSLDRDDNEQFF. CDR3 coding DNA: TGTGCCAGCAGCTTGGACAGGGATGACAATGAGCAGTTCTTC.

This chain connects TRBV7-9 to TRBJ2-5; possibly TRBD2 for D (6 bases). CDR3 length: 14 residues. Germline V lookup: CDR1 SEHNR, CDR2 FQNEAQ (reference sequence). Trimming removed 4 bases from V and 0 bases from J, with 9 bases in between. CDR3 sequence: CASSSREYQETQYF. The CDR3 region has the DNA TGTGCCAGCAGCTCTCGGGAGTACCAAGAGACCCAGTACTTC. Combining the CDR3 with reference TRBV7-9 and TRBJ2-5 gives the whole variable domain DTGVSQNPRHKITKRGQNVTFRCDPISEHNRLYWYRQTLGQGPEFLTYFQNEAQLEKSRLLSDRFSAERPKGSFSTLEIQRTEQGDSAMYLCASSSREYQETQYFGPGTRLLVL.

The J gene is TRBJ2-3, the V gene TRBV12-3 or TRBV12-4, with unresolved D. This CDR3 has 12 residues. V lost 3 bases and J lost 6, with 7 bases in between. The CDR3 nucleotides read TGTGCCAGCAGTTTCAGGTCGGATACGCAGTATTTT. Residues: CASSFRSDTQYF.

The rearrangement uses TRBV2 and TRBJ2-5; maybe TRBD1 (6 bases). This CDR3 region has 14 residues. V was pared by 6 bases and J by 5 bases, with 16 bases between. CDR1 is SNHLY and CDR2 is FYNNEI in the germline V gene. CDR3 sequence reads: CASSWDKVGETQYF. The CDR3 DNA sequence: TGTGCCAGCAGCTGGGACAAAGTTGGGGAGACCCAGTACTTC.

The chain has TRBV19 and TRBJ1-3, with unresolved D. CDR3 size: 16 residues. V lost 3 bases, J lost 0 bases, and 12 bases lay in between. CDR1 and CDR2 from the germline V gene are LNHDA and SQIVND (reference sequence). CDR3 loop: CASSIQYSFSGNTIYF. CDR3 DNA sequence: TGTGCCAGTAGTATTCAGTACAGCTTCTCTGGAAACACCATATATTTT.

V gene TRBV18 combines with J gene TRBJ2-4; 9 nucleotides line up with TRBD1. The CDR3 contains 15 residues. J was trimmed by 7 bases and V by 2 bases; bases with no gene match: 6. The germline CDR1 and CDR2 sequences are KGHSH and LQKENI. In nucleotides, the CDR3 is TGTGCCAGCTCACCAATTTCAGGACAGGGGAACATTCAGTACTTC. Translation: CASSPISGQGNIQYF.

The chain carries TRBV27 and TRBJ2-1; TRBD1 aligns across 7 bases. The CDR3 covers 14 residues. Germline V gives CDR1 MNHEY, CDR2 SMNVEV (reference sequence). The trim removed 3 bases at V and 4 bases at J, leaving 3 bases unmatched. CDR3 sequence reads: CASSFGTEYNEQFF. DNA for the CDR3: TGTGCCAGCAGTTTCGGGACAGAATACAATGAGCAGTTCTTC.

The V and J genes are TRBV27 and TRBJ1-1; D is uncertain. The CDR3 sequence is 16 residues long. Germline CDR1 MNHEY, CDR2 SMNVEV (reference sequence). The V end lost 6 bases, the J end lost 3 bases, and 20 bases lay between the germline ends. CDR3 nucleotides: TGTGCCAGCAGCCCAAGTGAGGTGGAGGGTTACACTGAAGCTTTCTTT. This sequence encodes CASSPSEVEGYTEAFF.

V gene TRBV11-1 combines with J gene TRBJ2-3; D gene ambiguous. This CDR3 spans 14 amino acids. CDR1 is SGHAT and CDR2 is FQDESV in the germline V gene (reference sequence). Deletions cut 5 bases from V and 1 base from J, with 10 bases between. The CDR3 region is CASSPVVGTDTQYF. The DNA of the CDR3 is TGTGCCAGCAGCCCTGTAGTGGGCACAGATACGCAGTATTTT.

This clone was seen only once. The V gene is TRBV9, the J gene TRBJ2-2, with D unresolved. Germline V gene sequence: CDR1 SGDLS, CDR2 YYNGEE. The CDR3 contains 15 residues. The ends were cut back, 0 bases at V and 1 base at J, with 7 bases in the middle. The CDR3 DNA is TGTGCCAGCAGCGTAGAATCAAAGAACACCGGGGAGCTGTTTTTT. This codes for CASSVESKNTGELFF.

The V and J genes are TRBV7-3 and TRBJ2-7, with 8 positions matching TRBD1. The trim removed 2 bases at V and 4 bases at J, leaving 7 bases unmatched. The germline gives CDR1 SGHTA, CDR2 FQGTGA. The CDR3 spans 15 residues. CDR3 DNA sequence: TGTGCCAGCAGCTTATATGGGACAGGTCAATACGAGCAGTACTTC. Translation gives CASSLYGTGQYEQYF.

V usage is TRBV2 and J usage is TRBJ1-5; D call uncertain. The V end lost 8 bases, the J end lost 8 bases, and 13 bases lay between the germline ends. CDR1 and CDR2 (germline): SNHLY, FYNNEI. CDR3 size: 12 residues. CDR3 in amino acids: CASGATGEPQHF. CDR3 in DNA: TGTGCCAGCGGTGCCACCGGGGAGCCCCAGCATTTT.

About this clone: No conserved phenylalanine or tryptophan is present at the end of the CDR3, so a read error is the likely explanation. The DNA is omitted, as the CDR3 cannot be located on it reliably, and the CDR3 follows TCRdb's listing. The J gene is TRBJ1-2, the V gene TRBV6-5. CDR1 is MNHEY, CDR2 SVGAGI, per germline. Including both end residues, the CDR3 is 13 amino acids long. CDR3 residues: CASSYGAGGWLRL.

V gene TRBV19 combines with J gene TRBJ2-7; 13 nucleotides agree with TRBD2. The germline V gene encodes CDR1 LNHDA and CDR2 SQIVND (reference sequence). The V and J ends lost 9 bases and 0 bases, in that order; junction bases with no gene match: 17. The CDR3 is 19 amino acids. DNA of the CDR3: TGTGCCAGCCAAGAGCGGGACCGGGGACTAGCGGGACGCTCCTACGAGCAGTACTTC. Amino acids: CASQERDRGLAGRSYEQYF.

The CDR3 region has the DNA TGCAGTGCTAGTGACGGGACAGGGTTTCAGCCCCAGCATTTT. Its protein product is CSASDGTGFQPQHF. The chain uses TRBV20-1 and TRBJ1-5, with TRBD1 matching over 9 bases. CDR3 size: 14 residues. J gave up 6 bases and V 3 bases, and 6 bases lay outside the gene matches. CDR1 and CDR2 from the germline V gene are DFQATT and SNEGSKA (reference sequence).

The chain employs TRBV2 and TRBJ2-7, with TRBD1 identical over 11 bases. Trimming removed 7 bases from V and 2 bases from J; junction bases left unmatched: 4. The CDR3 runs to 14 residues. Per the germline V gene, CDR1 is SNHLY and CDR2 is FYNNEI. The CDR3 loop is CASIGQGAAYEQYF. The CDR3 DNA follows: TGTGCCAGCATTGGACAGGGGGCAGCCTACGAGCAGTACTTC.

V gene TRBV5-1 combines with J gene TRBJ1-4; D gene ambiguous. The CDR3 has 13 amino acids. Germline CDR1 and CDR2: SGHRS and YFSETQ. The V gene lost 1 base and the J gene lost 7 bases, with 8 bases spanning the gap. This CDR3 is CASSLRASEKLFF. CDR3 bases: TGCGCCAGCAGCTTGAGAGCTAGTGAAAAACTGTTTTTT.

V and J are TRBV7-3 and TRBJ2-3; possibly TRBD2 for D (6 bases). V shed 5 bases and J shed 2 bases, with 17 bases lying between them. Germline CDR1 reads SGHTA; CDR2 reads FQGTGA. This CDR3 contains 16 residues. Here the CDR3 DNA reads TGTGCCAGCAGCCCCGGGCGGGGACTCCTCACAGATACGCAGTATTTT. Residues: CASSPGRGLLTDTQYF. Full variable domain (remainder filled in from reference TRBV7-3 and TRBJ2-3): GAGVSQTPSNKVTEKGKYVELRCDPISGHTALYWYRQSLGQGPEFLIYFQGTGAADDSGLPNDRFFAVRPEGSVSTLKIQRTERGDSAVYLCASSPGRGLLTDTQYFGPGTRLTVL.

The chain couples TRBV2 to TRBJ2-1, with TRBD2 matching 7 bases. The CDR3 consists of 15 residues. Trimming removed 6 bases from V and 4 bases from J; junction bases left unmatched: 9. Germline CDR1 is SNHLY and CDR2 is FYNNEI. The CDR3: CASSPVGGGYNEQFF. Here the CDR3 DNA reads TGTGCCAGCAGCCCCGTGGGCGGGGGTTACAATGAGCAGTTCTTC.

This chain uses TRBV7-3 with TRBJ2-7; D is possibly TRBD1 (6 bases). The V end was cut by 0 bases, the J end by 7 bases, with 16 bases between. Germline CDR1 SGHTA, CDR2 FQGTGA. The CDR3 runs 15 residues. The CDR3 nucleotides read TGTGCCAGCAGCTTAACCAGTGGGACAATTCGGGAGCAGTACTTC. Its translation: CASSLTSGTIREQYF.

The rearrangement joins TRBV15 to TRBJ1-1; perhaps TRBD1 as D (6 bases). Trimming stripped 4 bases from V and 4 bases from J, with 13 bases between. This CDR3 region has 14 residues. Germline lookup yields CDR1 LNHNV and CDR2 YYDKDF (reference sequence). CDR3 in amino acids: CATSIRQAGTEAFF. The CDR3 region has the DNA TGTGCCACCAGCATACGACAGGCGGGCACTGAAGCTTTCTTT.

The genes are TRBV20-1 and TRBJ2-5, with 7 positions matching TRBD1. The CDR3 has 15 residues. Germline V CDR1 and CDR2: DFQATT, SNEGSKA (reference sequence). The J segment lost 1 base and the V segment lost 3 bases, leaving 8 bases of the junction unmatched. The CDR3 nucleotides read TGCAGTGCTAGTACCCGGGACAGCCCCCAAGAGACCCAGTACTTC. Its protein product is CSASTRDSPQETQYF.

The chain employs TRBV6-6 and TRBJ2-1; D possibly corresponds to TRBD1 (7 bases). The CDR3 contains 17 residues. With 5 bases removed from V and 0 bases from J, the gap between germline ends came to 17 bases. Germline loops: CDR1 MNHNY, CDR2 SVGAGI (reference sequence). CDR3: CASSLIRGDDSYNEQFF. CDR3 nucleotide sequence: TGTGCCAGCAGTCTCATCAGGGGGGATGACTCCTACAATGAGCAGTTCTTC.

As DNA, the CDR3 is TGTGCCAGCAGTTCCGGGACAGTCTCCTACGAGCAGTACTTC. Amino acid sequence: CASSSGTVSYEQYF. The rearrangement joins TRBV27 to TRBJ2-7; 7 bases match TRBD1. Trimming took 4 bases from V and 0 from J; bases not matched to a gene: 3. There are 14 residues in the CDR3. Germline CDR1 reads MNHEY; CDR2 reads SMNVEV (reference sequence).

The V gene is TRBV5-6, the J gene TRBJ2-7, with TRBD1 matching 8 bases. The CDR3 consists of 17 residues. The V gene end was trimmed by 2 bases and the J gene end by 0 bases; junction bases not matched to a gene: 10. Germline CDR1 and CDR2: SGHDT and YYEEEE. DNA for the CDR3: TGTGCCAGCAGCTTAATGGGAGACAGGGGATTCTCCTACGAGCAGTACTTC. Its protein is CASSLMGDRGFSYEQYF.

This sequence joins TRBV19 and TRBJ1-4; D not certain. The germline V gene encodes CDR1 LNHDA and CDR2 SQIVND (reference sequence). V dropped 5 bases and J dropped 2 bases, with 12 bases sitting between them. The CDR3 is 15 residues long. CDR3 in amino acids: CASSYRLSTNEKLFF. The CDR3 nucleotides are TGTGCCAGTAGTTACAGATTATCTACTAATGAAAAACTGTTTTTT.

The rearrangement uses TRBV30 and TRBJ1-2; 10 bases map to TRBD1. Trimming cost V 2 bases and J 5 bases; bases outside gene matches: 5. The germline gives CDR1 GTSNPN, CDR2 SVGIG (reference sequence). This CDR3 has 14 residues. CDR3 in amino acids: CAWSIGDRGYGYTF. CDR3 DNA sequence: TGTGCCTGGAGTATTGGGGACAGGGGTTATGGCTACACCTTC.

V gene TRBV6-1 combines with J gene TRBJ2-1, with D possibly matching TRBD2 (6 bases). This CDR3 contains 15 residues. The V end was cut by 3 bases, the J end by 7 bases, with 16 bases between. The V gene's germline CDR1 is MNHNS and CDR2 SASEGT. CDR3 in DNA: TGTGCCAGCAGTGATTTTGACGGGAGCAAGAATGAGCAGTTCTTC. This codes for CASSDFDGSKNEQFF.

CDR3 protein: CASSMGHEAFF. The CDR3 DNA follows: TGTGCCAGTAGTATGGGACACGAAGCTTTCTTT. This rearrangement joins TRBV19 to TRBJ1-1, with TRBD1 as a possible D gene (6 bases). Looked up from germline, CDR1 is LNHDA and CDR2 is SQIVND (reference sequence). Trimming removed 3 bases from V and 8 bases from J, with 7 bases in between. This CDR3 spans 11 amino acids.